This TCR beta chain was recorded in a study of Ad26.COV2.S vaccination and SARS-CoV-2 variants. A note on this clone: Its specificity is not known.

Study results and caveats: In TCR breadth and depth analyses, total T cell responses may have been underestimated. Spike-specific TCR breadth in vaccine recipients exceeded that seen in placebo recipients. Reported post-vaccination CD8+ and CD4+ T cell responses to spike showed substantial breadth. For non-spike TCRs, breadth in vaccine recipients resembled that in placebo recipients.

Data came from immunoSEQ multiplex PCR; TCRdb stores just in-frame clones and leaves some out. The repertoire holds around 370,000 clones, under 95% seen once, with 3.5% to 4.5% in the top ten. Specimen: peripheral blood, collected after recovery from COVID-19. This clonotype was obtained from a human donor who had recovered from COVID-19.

CDR3 sequence: CASSIAGQGSYGYTF. CDR3 nucleotides: TGTGCCAGTAGTATAGCTGGACAGGGTTCCTATGGCTACACCTTC. The chain combines TRBV19 with TRBJ1-2; 8 bases line up with TRBD1. Germline V gives CDR1 LNHDA, CDR2 SQIVND (reference sequence). With 1 base clipped from V and 4 bases from J, the junction kept 5 bases outside the gene matches. The CDR3 length is 15 residues.